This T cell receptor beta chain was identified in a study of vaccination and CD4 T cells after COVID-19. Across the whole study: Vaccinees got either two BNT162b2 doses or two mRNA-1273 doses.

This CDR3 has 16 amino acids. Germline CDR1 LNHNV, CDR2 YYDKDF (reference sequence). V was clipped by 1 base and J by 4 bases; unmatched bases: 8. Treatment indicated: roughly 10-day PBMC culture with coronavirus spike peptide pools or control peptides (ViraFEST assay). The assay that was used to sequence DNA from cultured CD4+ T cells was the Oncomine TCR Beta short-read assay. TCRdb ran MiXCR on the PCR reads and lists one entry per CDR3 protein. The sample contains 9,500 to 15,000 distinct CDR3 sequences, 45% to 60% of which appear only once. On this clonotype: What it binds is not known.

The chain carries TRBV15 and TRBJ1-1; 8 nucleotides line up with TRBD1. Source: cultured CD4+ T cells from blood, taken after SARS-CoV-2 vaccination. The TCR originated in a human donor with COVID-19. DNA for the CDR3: TGTGCCACCAGCAGAGGAGGGGGACAGGCAGCCACTGAAGCTTTCTTT. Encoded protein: CATSRGGGQAATEAFF.